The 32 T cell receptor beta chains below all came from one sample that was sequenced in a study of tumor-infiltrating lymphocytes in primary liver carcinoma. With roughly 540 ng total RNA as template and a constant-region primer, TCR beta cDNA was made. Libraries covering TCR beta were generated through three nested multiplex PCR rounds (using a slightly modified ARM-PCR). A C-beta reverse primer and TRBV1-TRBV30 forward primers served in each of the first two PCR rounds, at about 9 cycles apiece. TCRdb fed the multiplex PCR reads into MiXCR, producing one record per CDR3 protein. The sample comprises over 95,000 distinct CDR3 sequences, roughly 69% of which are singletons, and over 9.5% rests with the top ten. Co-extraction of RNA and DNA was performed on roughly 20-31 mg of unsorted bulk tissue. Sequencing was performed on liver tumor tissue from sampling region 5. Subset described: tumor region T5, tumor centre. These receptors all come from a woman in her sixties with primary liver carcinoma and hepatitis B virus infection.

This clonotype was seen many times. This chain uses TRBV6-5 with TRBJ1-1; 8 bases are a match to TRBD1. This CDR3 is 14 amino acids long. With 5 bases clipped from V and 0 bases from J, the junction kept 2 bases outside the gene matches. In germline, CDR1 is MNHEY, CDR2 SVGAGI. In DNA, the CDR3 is TGTGCCAGCAGTCTGGACAGGGTGAACACTGAAGCTTTCTTT. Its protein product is CASSLDRVNTEAFF.

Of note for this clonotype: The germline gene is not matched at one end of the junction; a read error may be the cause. The CDR3 DNA follows: TGTGCCAGCAATTTTCGGGGGGTCCGAAGAGGGGGAGATGGAGACACCATATATTTT. It specifies CASNFRGVRRGGDGDTIYF. This chain connects TRBV28 to TRBJ1-3; TRBD1 might be the D (6 bases). The CDR3 covers 19 residues. Germline values: CDR1 MDHEN, CDR2 SYDVKM.

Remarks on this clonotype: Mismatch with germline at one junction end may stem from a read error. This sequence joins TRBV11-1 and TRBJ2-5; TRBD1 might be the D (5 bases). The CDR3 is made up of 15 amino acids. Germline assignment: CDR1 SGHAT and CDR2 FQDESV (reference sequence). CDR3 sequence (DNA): TGTGCCAGCGGCCCCATAGGGGCCCAGAAGCTAGACCAGTACTTT. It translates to CASGPIGAQKLDQYF.

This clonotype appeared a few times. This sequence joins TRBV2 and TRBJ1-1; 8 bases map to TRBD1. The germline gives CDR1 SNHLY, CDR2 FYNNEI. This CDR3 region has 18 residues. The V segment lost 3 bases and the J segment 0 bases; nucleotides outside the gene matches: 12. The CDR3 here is CASSEGADRVRMNTEAFF. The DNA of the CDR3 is TGTGCCAGCAGTGAGGGGGCGGACAGGGTGAGAATGAACACTGAAGCTTTCTTT.

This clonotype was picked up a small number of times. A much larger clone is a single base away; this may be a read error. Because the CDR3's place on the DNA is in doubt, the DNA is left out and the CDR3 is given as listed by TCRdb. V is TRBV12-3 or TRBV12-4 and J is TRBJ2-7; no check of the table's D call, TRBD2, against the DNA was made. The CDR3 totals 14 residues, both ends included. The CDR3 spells CASILGLAGGRQYF.

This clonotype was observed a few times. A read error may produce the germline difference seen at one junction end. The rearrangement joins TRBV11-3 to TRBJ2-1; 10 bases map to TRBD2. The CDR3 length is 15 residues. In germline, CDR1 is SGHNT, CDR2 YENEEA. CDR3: CASSLGTSGKLEHIF. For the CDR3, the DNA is TGTGCCAGTAGCTTAGGAACTAGCGGGAAGCTTGAGCATATCTTC.

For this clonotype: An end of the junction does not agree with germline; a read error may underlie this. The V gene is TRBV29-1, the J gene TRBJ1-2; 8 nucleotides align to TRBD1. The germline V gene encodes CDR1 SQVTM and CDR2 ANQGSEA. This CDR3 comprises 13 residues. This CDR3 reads CSIDRTGTYGYTF. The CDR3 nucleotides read TGCAGCATTGACAGGACAGGGACCTATGGCTATACCTTC.

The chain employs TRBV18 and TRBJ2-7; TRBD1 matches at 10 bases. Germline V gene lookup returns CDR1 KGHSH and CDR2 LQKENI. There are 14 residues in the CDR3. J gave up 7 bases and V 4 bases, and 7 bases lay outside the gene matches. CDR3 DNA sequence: TGTGCCAGCTCACACCGACAGGGGGCGAGTGAGCAGTACTTC. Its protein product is CASSHRQGASEQYF.

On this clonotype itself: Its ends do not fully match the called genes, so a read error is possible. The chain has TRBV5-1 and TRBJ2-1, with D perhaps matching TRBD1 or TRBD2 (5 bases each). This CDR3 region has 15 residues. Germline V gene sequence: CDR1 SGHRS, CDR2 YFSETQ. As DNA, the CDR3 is TGCGTCAGCAGCAGGGACCAGTCATCCTACAATGAGCAGTTCTTC. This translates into CVSSRDQSSYNEQFF.

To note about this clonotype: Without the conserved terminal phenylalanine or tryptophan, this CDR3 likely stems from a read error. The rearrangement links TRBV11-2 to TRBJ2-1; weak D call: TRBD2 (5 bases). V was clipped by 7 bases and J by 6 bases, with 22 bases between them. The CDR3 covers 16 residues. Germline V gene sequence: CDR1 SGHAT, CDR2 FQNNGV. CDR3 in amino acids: CASIRLNPEVVNEQFL. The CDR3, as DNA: TGTGCCAGCATCCGACTAAACCCCGAGGTTGTCAATGAGCAGTTCTTA.

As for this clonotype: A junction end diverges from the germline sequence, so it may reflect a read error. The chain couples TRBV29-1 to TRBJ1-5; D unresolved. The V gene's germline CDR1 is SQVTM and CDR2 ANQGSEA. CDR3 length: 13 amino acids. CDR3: CSVGENSYQPQHF. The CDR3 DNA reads TGCAGCGTTGGAGAGAACAGCTATCAGCCACAGCATTTT.

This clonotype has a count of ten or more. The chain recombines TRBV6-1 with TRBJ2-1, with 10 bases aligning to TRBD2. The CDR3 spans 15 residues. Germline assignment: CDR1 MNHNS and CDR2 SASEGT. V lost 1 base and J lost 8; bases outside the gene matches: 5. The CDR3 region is CASSEEASGSDEQFF. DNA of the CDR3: TGTGCCAGCAGTGAAGAGGCTAGCGGGAGTGATGAGCAGTTCTTC.

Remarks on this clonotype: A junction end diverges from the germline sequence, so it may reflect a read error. In nucleotides, the CDR3 is TGTGCTAGCAATCCCGGGACAGGGGGTACCCTTGAAGCTTTCTTT. This codes for CASNPGTGGTLEAFF. The chain links TRBV12-3 or TRBV12-4 to TRBJ1-1; 11 bases agree with TRBD1. The CDR3 runs to 15 residues.

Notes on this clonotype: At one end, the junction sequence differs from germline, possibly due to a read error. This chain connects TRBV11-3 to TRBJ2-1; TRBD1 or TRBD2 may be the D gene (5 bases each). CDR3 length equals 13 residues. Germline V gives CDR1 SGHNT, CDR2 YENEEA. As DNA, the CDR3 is TGTACCAGCAGCGCCGGGGCCTACAATGAGCAATTCTTC. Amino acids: CTSSAGAYNEQFF.

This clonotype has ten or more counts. The DNA of the CDR3 is TGTGCCAGTATTTGGGGGGCCCATCCCTACGAGCAGTACTTC. This codes for CASIWGAHPYEQYF. V gene TRBV28 combines with J gene TRBJ2-7, with D tentatively TRBD1 or TRBD2 (6 bases each). Trimming stripped 9 bases from V and 2 bases from J, with 17 bases between. Per germline, CDR1 MDHEN and CDR2 SYDVKM. This CDR3 is built from 14 residues.

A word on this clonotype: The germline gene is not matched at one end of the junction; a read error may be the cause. The CDR3 reads CSPGTRNYAYTF. The CDR3 DNA is TGCAGCCCCGGGACAAGGAACTATGCCTACACCTTC. The chain joins TRBV29-1 to TRBJ1-2; a weak D match, TRBD1 (6 bases). The CDR3 covers 12 residues. CDR1 is SQVTM, CDR2 ANQGSEA, per germline.

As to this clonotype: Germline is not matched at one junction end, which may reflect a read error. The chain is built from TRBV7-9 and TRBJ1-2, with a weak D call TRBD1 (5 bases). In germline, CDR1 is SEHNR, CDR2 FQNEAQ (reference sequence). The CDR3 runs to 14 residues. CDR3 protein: CASSLFGAAPPLAF. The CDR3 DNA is TGTGCCAGCAGCTTGTTTGGGGCAGCCCCACCCCTCGCCTTC.

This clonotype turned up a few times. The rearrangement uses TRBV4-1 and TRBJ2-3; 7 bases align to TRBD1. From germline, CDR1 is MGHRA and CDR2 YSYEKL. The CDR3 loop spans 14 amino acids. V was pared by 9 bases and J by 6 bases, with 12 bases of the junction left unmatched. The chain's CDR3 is CASNQKKGADTQYF. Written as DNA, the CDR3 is TGCGCCAGTAACCAGAAGAAGGGGGCGGATACGCAGTATTTT.

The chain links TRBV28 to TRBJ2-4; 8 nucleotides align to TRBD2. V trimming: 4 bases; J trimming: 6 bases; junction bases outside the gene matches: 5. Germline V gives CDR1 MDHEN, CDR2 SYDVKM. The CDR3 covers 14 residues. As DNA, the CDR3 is TGTGCCAGCAGTTGGGGGACTAGGTCAAACATTCAGTACTTC. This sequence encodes CASSWGTRSNIQYF.

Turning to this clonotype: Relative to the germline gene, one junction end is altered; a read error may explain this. The CDR3 bases are TGTGCCAGCAGGGGAAAGACAGTGGGGATCACTGAAACTTTCTTC. Translated: CASRGKTVGITETFF. The chain is built from TRBV6-1 and TRBJ1-1, with TRBD1 as a possible D gene (5 bases). CDR1 and CDR2 (germline): MNHNS, SASEGT. The CDR3 consists of 15 residues.

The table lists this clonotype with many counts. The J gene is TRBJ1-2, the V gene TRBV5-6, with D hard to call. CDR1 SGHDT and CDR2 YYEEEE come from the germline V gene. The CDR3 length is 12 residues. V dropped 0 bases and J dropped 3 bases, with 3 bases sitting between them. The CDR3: CASSLDDYGYTF. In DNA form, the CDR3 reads TGTGCCAGCAGCTTGGACGACTATGGCTACACCTTC.

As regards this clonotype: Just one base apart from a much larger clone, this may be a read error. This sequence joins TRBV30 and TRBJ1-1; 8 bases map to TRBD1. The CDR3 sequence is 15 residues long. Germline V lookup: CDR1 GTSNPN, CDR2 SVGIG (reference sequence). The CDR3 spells CAFSKRAGGITEAFF. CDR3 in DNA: TGTGCTTTCTCGAAGAGGGCAGGGGGCATCACTGAAGCTTTCTTT.

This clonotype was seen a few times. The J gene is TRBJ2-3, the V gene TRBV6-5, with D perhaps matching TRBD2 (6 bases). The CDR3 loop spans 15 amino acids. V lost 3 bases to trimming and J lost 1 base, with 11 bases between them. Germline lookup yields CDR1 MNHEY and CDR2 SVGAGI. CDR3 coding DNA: TGTGCCAGCAGTTATTCGGCTAGCGGCACAGATACGCAGTATTTT. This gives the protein CASSYSASGTDTQYF.

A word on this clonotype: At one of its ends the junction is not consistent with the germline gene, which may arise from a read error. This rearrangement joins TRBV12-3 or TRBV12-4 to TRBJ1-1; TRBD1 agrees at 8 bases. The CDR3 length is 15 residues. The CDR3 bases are TGTGTCAGCAGTCGAAGATCAGGGGGCAACACTGAAGCTTTCTTT. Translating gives CVSSRRSGGNTEAFF.

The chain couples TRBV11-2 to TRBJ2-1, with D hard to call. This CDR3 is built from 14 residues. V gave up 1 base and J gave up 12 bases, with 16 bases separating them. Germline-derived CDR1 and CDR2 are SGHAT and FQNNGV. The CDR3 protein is CASSLAARNHVQFF. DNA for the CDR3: TGTGCCAGCAGCTTAGCCGCGAGGAACCATGTGCAGTTCTTC.

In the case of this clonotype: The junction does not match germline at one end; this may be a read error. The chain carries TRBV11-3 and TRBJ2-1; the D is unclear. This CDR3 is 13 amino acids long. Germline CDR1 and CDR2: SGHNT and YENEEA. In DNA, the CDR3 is TGTGCCAACAGCTTAGGAGACAACAATGAGCAGTTCTTT. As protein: CANSLGDNNEQFF.

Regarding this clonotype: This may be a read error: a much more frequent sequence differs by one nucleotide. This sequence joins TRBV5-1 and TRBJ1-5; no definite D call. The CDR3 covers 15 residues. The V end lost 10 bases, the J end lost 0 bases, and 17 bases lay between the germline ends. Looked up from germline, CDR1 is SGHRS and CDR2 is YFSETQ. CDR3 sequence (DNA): TGCGCCTGCACCCTGAATGGAGATAGCAATCAGCCCCAGCATTTT. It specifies CACTLNGDSNQPQHF.

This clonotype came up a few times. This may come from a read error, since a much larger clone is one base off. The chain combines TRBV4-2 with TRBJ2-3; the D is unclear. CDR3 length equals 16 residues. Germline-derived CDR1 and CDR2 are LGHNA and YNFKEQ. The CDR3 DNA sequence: TGTGCCAGCGGCCAAGACGTTTCGGGCCGCACAGATACGCAGTATTTT. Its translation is CASGQDVSGRTDTQYF.

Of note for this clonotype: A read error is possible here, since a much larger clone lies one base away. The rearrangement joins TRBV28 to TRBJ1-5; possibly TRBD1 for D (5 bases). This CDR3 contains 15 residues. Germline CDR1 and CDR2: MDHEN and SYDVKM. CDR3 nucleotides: TGTGCCAGCAGTTTTACGGGGCCGTACAATCAGCCCCAGCGTTTT. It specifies CASSFTGPYNQPQRF.

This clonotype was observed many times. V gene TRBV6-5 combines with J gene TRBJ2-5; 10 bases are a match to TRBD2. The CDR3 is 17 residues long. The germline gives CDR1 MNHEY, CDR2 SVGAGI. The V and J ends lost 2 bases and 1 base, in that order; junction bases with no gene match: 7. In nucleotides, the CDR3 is TGTGCCAGCAGTTACGGCTCTAGCGGGGGCTTCCAAGAGACCCAGTACTTC. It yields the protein CASSYGSSGGFQETQYF.

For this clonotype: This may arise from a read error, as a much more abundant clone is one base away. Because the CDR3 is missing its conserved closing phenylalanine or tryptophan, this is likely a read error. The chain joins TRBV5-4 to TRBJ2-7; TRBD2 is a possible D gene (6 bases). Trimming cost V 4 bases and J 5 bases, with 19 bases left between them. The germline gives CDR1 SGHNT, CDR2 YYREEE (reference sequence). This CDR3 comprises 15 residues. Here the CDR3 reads CASSPGGAGLNEQYL. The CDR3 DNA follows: TGTGCCAGCAGCCCCGGGGGTGCGGGATTAAACGAGCAGTACTTA.

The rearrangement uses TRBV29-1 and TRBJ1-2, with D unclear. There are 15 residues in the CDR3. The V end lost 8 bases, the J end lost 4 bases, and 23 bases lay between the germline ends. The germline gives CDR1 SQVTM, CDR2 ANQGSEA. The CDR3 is CSIEISQREGYGYTF. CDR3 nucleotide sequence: TGCAGCATAGAGATTTCCCAAAGGGAAGGCTATGGCTACACCTTC. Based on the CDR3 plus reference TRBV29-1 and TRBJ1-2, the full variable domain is SAVISQKPSRDICQRGTSLTIQCQVDSQVTMMFWYRQQPGQSLTLIATANQGSEATYESGFVIDKFPISRPNLTFSTLTVSNMSPEDSSIYLCSIEISQREGYGYTFGSGTRLTVV.